Included here is one TCR beta chain sequence, with context. Its antigen is not known. Germline V gives CDR1 LNHDA, CDR2 SQIVND (reference sequence). CDR3 length: 10 residues. These data belong to a study of Ad26.COV2.S vaccination and SARS-CoV-2 variants. Generated by immunoSEQ multiplex PCR, the TCRdb table keeps only in-frame clones and is missing some. The profile shows under 150,000 clones, 70% to 90% of them singletons. General study findings and limits: People given the vaccine had a wider spike-specific TCR breadth than placebo recipients did. Similar non-spike TCR breadth was seen in vaccine and placebo recipients.

The specimen was peripheral blood, collected after recovery from COVID-19. This sequence originates from a human donor who had recovered from COVID-19. The rearrangement links TRBV19 to TRBJ2-2; no definite D call. CDR3 protein: CASGGGELFF. Written as DNA, the CDR3 is TGTGCGAGTGGTGGCGGGGAGCTGTTTTTT.